Listed here are 29 T cell receptor beta chains from one sample, sequenced in a study of T cells in women clearing cervical HPV infection. Sequenced by immunoSEQ multiplex PCR; TCRdb stores in-frame clones only, minus some. The table gives 31,000 or so clones; the top ten clones make up about 4.5% of it. Input material: blood buffy coat. The receptors come from a woman aged 18-70 years with a cervical HPV16 infection that either progressed to CIN3+ or cleared (not recorded which).

As to this clone: The read falls 3 residues short of the CDR3 end, and the missing part is taken from the germline J gene. The chain joins TRBV2 to TRBJ2-7; D is perhaps TRBD1 (5 bases). CDR3 size: 14 residues. Trimming removed 0 bases at V and 6 bases at J, with 12 bases between. Germline V CDR1 and CDR2: SNHLY, FYNNEI. CDR3 protein: CASSEALGVPEQYF. Partial CDR3 DNA: TGTGCCAGCAGTGAAGCGCTAGGGGTCCCCGAG.

Details on this clone: The missing CDR3 end, 3 residues past where the read stops, is filled in from the germline J gene. The V and J genes are TRBV7-2 and TRBJ1-2; D remains ambiguous. CDR1 and CDR2 from the germline V gene are SGHTA and FQGNSA. This CDR3 is 14 amino acids long. The CDR3 loop is CASSLGAASYDYTF. The part of the CDR3 DNA that was read is TGTGCCAGCAGCTTAGGGGCAGCATCCTACGAC.

As to this clone: The read halts 3 residues ahead of the CDR3 end, with the missing end drawn from the germline J gene. J is TRBJ1-1 and V is TRBV2; 7 nucleotides line up with TRBD1. The V and J ends lost 2 bases and 4 bases, in that order; junction bases with no gene match: 7. Germline V gene data show CDR1 as SNHLY and CDR2 as FYNNEI. The CDR3 contains 15 residues. CDR3 DNA (partial): TGTGCCAGCAGTGAAACAGGGGCGAAGGTCACTGAA. It is translated as CASSETGAKVTE. The whole CDR3 is CASSETGAKVTEAFF.

A note on this clone: The sequenced fragment ends 3 residues before the CDR3 boundary, so the rest is inferred from the germline J gene. The V and J genes are TRBV5-1 and TRBJ2-1; 7 nucleotides align to TRBD2. V shed 4 bases and J 3 bases; nucleotides not matched to a gene: 7. This CDR3 is 15 amino acids long. CDR1 is SGHRS, CDR2 YFSETQ, per germline. The CDR3 here is CASSRAGGNYNEQFF. Incomplete CDR3 DNA: TGCGCCAGCAGCCGGGCCGGGGGGAACTACAATGAG.

For this clone: The sequence runs out 3 residues before the end of the CDR3; the remainder is reconstructed from the germline J gene. V usage is TRBV11-2 and J usage is TRBJ2-7, with no clear D. The V end was cut by 4 bases, the J end by 1 base, with 11 bases between. CDR3 length: 14 amino acids. CDR1 is SGHAT, CDR2 FQNNGV, per germline. The CDR3 reads CASSSAALSYEQYF. The CDR3 DNA, read in part, is TGTGCCAGCAGCTCTGCTGCTCTATCCTACGAG.

Remarks on this clone: With the read ending 3 residues before the CDR3 end, the germline J gene is used to fill in that end. J is TRBJ2-7 and V is TRBV7-2; weak D call: TRBD1 (6 bases). The V end was cut by 0 bases, the J end by 1 base, with 10 bases between. This CDR3 comprises 15 residues. Germline V gene lookup returns CDR1 SGHTA and CDR2 FQGNSA. CDR3 bases read: TGTGCCAGCAGCTTAGCCGGGACATTATCCTACGAG. Translated: CASSLAGTLSYE. The entire CDR3 reads CASSLAGTLSYEQYF.

About this clone itself: The read stops 3 residues short of the end of the CDR3; the missing end is completed from the germline J gene. The chain recombines TRBV20-1 with TRBJ1-4; no clear D. The CDR3 is 15 amino acids. V was clipped by 5 bases and J by 5 bases, with 18 bases between them. From germline, CDR1 is DFQATT and CDR2 SNEGSKA (reference sequence). The part of the CDR3 DNA that was read is TGCAGTGCTCGGCGCGGTAGCCTTCCAAATGAAAAA. As protein: CSARRGSLPNEK. The full-length CDR3 reads as CSARRGSLPNEKLFF.

Regarding this clone: The CDR3 end is not reached by the read, which stops 3 residues before it; the germline J gene fills it in. The gene calls are TRBV6-1 and TRBJ1-1; a possible D gene is TRBD1 (6 bases). There are 13 residues in the CDR3. CDR1 and CDR2 from the germline V gene are MNHNS and SASEGT. The CDR3 bases that were read are TGTGCCAGCAGTGAACTCGTAGGCAGGGGA. Encoded protein: CASSELVGRG. The full CDR3 protein is CASSELVGRGAFF.

As for this clone: The read finishes 3 residues shy of the CDR3 end, and the germline J gene is used to complete it. The J gene is TRBJ1-2, the V gene TRBV20-1, with D uncertain. Trimming left V 0 bases short and J 5 bases short, with 7 bases between. CDR3 length: 12 residues. CDR1 DFQATT and CDR2 SNEGSKA come from the germline V gene (reference sequence). The CDR3 loop is CSARETVYGYTF. The DNA read from the CDR3 is TGCAGTGCTAGAGAAACAGTTTATGGC.

Incomplete CDR3 DNA: TGTGCCAGCAGGGGCCAGTTTGGATCAGGTGAC. This codes for CASRGQFGSGD. The entire CDR3 protein reads CASRGQFGSGDYTF. The rearrangement joins TRBV6-2 or TRBV6-3 to TRBJ1-2; D not resolved. The read finishes 3 residues shy of the CDR3 end, and the germline J gene is used to complete it. This CDR3 is built from 14 residues. Germline V gene lookup returns CDR1 MNHEY and CDR2 SVGEGT.

On this clone: Coverage ceases 3 residues before the CDR3 finishes, and the germline J gene fills in the end. The chain uses TRBV20-1 and TRBJ1-5, with D unclear. The V gene lost 5 bases and the J gene lost 6 bases, with 5 bases spanning the gap. The CDR3 runs to 10 residues. The germline V gene encodes CDR1 DFQATT and CDR2 SNEGSKA (reference sequence). CDR3 DNA (partial): TGCAGTGCTCGGTTTCAGCCC. Translated: CSARFQP. The entire CDR3 is CSARFQPQHF.

Comments on this clone: The CDR3 extends 3 residues past the end of the read, so its final part is completed from the germline J gene. V and J are TRBV5-1 and TRBJ2-5; no firm D call. V gave up 4 bases and J gave up 2 bases, with 15 bases separating them. The germline V gene has CDR1 SGHRS and CDR2 YFSETQ. The CDR3 runs to 15 residues. CDR3 region: CASSVKQARQETQYF. The CDR3 DNA, read in part, is TGCGCCAGCAGCGTCAAGCAGGCTCGACAAGAGACC.

Of note for this clone: The CDR3 end falls 3 residues outside the read, so it is completed with the germline J gene. The genes are TRBV6-2 or TRBV6-3 and TRBJ2-7; possibly TRBD2 for D (6 bases). CDR1 is MNHEY, CDR2 SVGEGT, per germline. This CDR3 region has 16 residues. Between the trimmed V and J ends, which lost 4 bases and 2 bases, there was a span of 18 bases. This CDR3 reads CASSSPRGLPPYEQYF. The CDR3 bases that were read are TGTGCCAGCAGTTCCCCACGGGGGTTACCACCCTACGAG.

On this clone itself: The observed sequence ends 3 residues before the CDR3 terminus, with the missing tail filled in from the germline J gene. The V gene is TRBV5-1, the J gene TRBJ2-5; D may be TRBD2 (5 bases). From germline, CDR1 is SGHRS and CDR2 YFSETQ. V was trimmed by 0 bases and J by 0 bases, leaving 15 bases between them. The CDR3 is 17 residues long. The sequenced part of the CDR3 DNA is TGCGCCAGCAGCTTGGGCGGGCCCGGAGCGTACCAAGAGACC. The encoded protein is CASSLGGPGAYQET. The full CDR3 sequence reads CASSLGGPGAYQETQYF. The full variable domain, in which reference TRBV5-1 and TRBJ2-5 provide the parts outside the CDR3, is KAGVTQTPRYLIKTRGQQVTLSCSPISGHRSVSWYQQTPGQGLQFLFEYFSETQRNKGNFPGRFSGRQFSNSRSEMNVSTLELGDSALYLCASSLGGPGAYQETQYFGPGTRLLVL.

A word on this clone: The sequence runs out 3 residues before the end of the CDR3; the remainder is reconstructed from the germline J gene. The rearrangement uses TRBV19 and TRBJ1-2; 7 nucleotides align to TRBD1. This CDR3 is 16 amino acids long. CDR1 and CDR2 from the germline V gene are LNHDA and SQIVND (reference sequence). The trim removed 3 bases at V and 4 bases at J, leaving 11 bases unmatched. The CDR3 DNA, read in part, is TGTGCCAGTAGTATTATAGGCGGGACAGCCTCCTATGGC. Its protein product is CASSIIGGTASYG. The CDR3 in full is CASSIIGGTASYGYTF.

Note on this clone: Read data end 3 residues before the CDR3 end; the end is taken from the germline J gene. V and J are TRBV12-3 or TRBV12-4 and TRBJ1-3, with TRBD1 as a possible D gene (5 bases). The CDR3 is made up of 13 amino acids. With 7 bases removed from V and 2 bases from J, the gap between germline ends came to 9 bases. The CDR3 sequence is CASTGLTGNTIYF. The CDR3 bases that were read are TGTGCCAGCACAGGGCTTACTGGAAACACC.

About this clone: A junction end diverges from the germline sequence, so it may reflect a read error. The sequenced fragment ends 3 residues before the CDR3 boundary, so the rest is inferred from the germline J gene. The genes are TRBV4-2 and TRBJ2-5; 9 nucleotides agree with TRBD2. This CDR3 comprises 16 residues. CDR1 and CDR2 from the germline V gene are LGHNA and YNFKEQ. The CDR3 bases that were read are TGCGCCAGCAGCCAAGGGCTAGCGGGGTACCAAGAGACC. Translated, it gives CASSQGLAGYQET. The CDR3 as a whole reads CASSQGLAGYQETQYF.

On this clone: The missing CDR3 end, 3 residues past where the read stops, is filled in from the germline J gene. V is TRBV30 and J is TRBJ2-2; 7 nucleotides match TRBD1. The length of the CDR3 is 13 residues. Germline CDR1 reads GTSNPN; CDR2 reads SVGIG (reference sequence). Partial CDR3 DNA: TGTGCCTGGAGGCAGGAGTTGGGACAGAAG. Residues: CAWRQELGQK. The CDR3 in full is CAWRQELGQKLFF.

The CDR3 bases that were read are TGTGCCAGCAGTGCGGGACTGATTAACTATGGC. Its translation is CASSAGLINYG. The complete CDR3 reads CASSAGLINYGYTF. The chain employs TRBV2 and TRBJ1-2; perhaps TRBD1 as D (5 bases). The CDR3 end falls 3 residues outside the read, so it is completed with the germline J gene. Trimming stripped 4 bases from V and 1 base from J, with 10 bases between. Per the germline V gene, CDR1 is SNHLY and CDR2 is FYNNEI. The CDR3 spans 14 residues.

As regards this clone: With the read ending 3 residues before the CDR3 end, the germline J gene is used to fill in that end. The gene calls are TRBV9 and TRBJ1-5; no clear D. The germline V and J ends were trimmed by 3 bases and 3 bases, with 4 bases remaining between them. The CDR3 consists of 12 residues. Germline V gives CDR1 SGDLS, CDR2 YYNGEE. Partial CDR3 DNA: TGTGCCAGCAGCGCTTTCAATCAGCCC. Translation: CASSAFNQP. The entire CDR3 protein is CASSAFNQPQHF.

Points on this clone: The read gets to within 3 residues of the CDR3 end, and the germline J gene fills in the rest. This sequence joins TRBV6-2 or TRBV6-3 and TRBJ1-5; 8 nucleotides line up with TRBD1. With V trimmed by 8 bases and J by 2 bases, 5 bases remained unmatched. Germline CDR1 reads MNHEY; CDR2 reads SVGEGT. This CDR3 region has 14 residues. CDR3: CASRLTGGNQPQHF. The covered CDR3 bases are TGTGCCAGCCGCTTGACAGGGGGCAATCAGCCC.

With regard to this clone: The CDR3 is cut off 3 residues early in the read; its end comes from the germline J gene. The rearrangement uses TRBV18 and TRBJ2-4; a possible D gene is TRBD1 (5 bases). CDR3 length equals 14 residues. Germline V lookup: CDR1 KGHSH, CDR2 LQKENI. The CDR3 here is CASSPIGALSGQYF. The sequenced part of the CDR3 DNA is TGTGCCAGCTCACCAATAGGGGCCTTAAGTGGT.

About this clone: The missing CDR3 end, 3 residues past where the read stops, is filled in from the germline J gene. V is TRBV20-1 and J is TRBJ2-7; TRBD2 might be the D (5 bases). V gave up 1 base and J gave up 0 bases, with 10 bases separating them. CDR3 length: 14 residues. Germline CDR1 DFQATT, CDR2 SNEGSKA (reference sequence). Incomplete CDR3 DNA: TGCAGTGCTAGAGCGGGGTTATCCTCCTACGAG. This gives the protein CSARAGLSSYE. The entire CDR3 protein is CSARAGLSSYEQYF.

To note about this clone: Coverage ceases 3 residues before the CDR3 finishes, and the germline J gene fills in the end. The genes are TRBV19 and TRBJ1-5, with D unclear. CDR1 LNHDA and CDR2 SQIVND come from the germline V gene (reference sequence). The CDR3 is 17 amino acids. V shed 3 bases and J shed 2 bases, with 17 bases lying between them. CDR3 region: CASSIRNAGNGNQPQHF. CDR3 bases read: TGTGCCAGTAGTATTAGGAATGCGGGGAATGGCAATCAGCCC.

Details on this clone: Read coverage stops 3 residues before the CDR3 terminus; the germline J gene supplies the remainder. This rearrangement joins TRBV6-2 or TRBV6-3 to TRBJ1-2; D may be TRBD1 (6 bases). The CDR3 loop spans 12 amino acids. Germline loops: CDR1 MNHEY, CDR2 SVGEGT. CDR3 sequence reads: CASSSTGFGYTF. The covered CDR3 bases are TGTGCCAGCAGTTCGACAGGATTCGGC.

Turning to this clone: The read ends 3 residues early relative to the CDR3; the germline J gene fills the gap. The chain uses TRBV7-8 and TRBJ2-7; tentative D call: TRBD2 (5 bases). Trimming removed 4 bases at V and 4 bases at J, with 11 bases between. The CDR3 is 13 residues long. CDR1 is SGHVS, CDR2 FQNEAQ, per germline. CDR3 residues: CASSSQGGYEQYF. The sequenced part of the CDR3 DNA is TGTGCCAGCAGCTCCCAAGGCGGGTACGAG.

Note on this clone: Read sequence stops 3 residues before the CDR3 end, and the germline J gene provides the missing end. V usage is TRBV18 and J usage is TRBJ2-3; tentatively, D is TRBD2 (5 bases). V was trimmed by 4 bases and J by 4 bases, leaving 9 bases between them. Germline V lookup: CDR1 KGHSH, CDR2 LQKENI. The CDR3 contains 13 residues. CDR3 bases read: TGTGCCAGCTCACGCGCGAGGGCAGATACG. Protein: CASSRARADT. In full, the CDR3 is CASSRARADTQYF.

On this clone: The read ends 3 residues early relative to the CDR3; the germline J gene fills the gap. This chain uses TRBV7-9 with TRBJ2-2; D is unresolved. The CDR3 contains 12 residues. Germline CDR1 is SEHNR and CDR2 is FQNEAQ (reference sequence). CDR3 bases read: TGTGCCAGCAGCTTAGCGTCCCTCGGG. Protein product: CASSLASLG. The CDR3 as a whole reads CASSLASLGLFF. Filled out from reference TRBV7-9 and TRBJ2-2, the complete variable domain reads DTGVSQNPRHKITKRGQNVTFRCDPISEHNRLYWYRQTLGQGPEFLTYFQNEAQLEKSRLLSDRFSAERPKGSFSTLEIQRTEQGDSAMYLCASSLASLGLFFGEGSRLTVL.

As regards this clone: The missing CDR3 end, 3 residues past where the read stops, is filled in from the germline J gene. This sequence joins TRBV30 and TRBJ2-2; D is possibly TRBD1 (5 bases). The V gene's germline CDR1 is GTSNPN and CDR2 SVGIG (reference sequence). The CDR3 extends over 16 amino acids. CDR3: CAWSLGHVATNEKLFF. The sequenced CDR3 bases are TGTGCCTGGAGTCTCGGACATGTGGCAACTAATGAAAAG.